This entry concerns a single T cell receptor beta chain. CDR3 size: 16 residues. V was pared by 3 bases and J by 6 bases, with 8 bases of the junction left unmatched. The germline gives CDR1 MGHRA, CDR2 YSYEKL. This sample stems from a study of shared clonotypes between healthy human individuals. The data were produced by immunoSEQ multiplex PCR, yet TCRdb's version contains in-frame clones alone and is incomplete. The sample records 550,000 to 850,000 clones, under 80% being singletons. The receptor was isolated from a woman in her thirties in good health. This rearrangement joins TRBV4-1 to TRBJ2-3; 11 bases match TRBD2. Sequencing used memory CD4+ T cells sorted from blood. Subset denoted: CD45RA-negative fraction. In DNA form, the CDR3 reads TGCGCCAGCAGCCAGGGACTAGCGGTCCTCGGGGATACGCAGTATTTT. Encoded protein: CASSQGLAVLGDTQYF.